Below are 22 T cell receptor beta chains sequenced from a single sample in a study of blood T cell repertoires in COVID-19. Clones were read by immunoSEQ multiplex PCR, and TCRdb kept only the in-frame ones, dropping some. The repertoire holds about 210,000 clones, with around 85% as singletons. Sequences were obtained from peripheral blood. Source of these receptors: a man aged 35 to 55 with acute or convalescent COVID-19.

This clone was seen only a few times. V usage is TRBV10-3 and J usage is TRBJ2-7, with TRBD2 identical over 10 bases. The V and J ends lost 4 bases and 7 bases, in that order; junction bases with no gene match: 7. Germline V gene sequence: CDR1 ENHRY, CDR2 SYGVKD. There are 14 residues in the CDR3. As DNA, the CDR3 is TGTGCCATCAGTGGGGGACTAGCGCCGCAGGAGCAGTACTTC. This translates into CAISGGLAPQEQYF.

This chain links TRBV29-1 with TRBJ2-3; possibly TRBD2 for D (6 bases). CDR1 is SQVTM, CDR2 ANQGSEA, per germline. CDR3 length: 15 amino acids. V lost 4 bases and J lost 1, with 15 bases in between. CDR3 bases: TGCAGCGTTGCGGACGGGGGAACCGGCACAGATACGCAGTATTTT. Translation gives CSVADGGTGTDTQYF.

The chain carries TRBV2 and TRBJ1-2, with D possibly matching TRBD1 (5 bases). Germline V CDR1 and CDR2: SNHLY, FYNNEI. This CDR3 is built from 14 residues. V was clipped by 7 bases and J by 0 bases, with 12 bases between them. The DNA of the CDR3 is TGTGCCAGCACCCGGGACTCTCCTAACTATGGCTACACCTTC. It translates to CASTRDSPNYGYTF.

The rearrangement joins TRBV9 to TRBJ1-2; tentative D call: TRBD1 (6 bases). Germline V gene data show CDR1 as SGDLS and CDR2 as YYNGEE. This CDR3 comprises 13 residues. The ends were cut back, 7 bases at V and 2 bases at J, with 12 bases in the middle. The CDR3, as DNA: TGTGCCAGCGTAGCCGGACAGAACTATGGCTACACCTTC. This sequence encodes CASVAGQNYGYTF.

This chain connects TRBV27 to TRBJ1-5; the D is unclear. CDR1 and CDR2 from the germline V gene are MNHEY and SMNVEV (reference sequence). This CDR3 is 13 amino acids long. V shed 0 bases and J shed 9 bases, with 9 bases lying between them. CDR3 sequence: CASSLSSSGPQHF. CDR3 nucleotides: TGTGCCAGCAGTTTATCGAGTAGTGGGCCCCAGCATTTT.

The count of this clone is one. The genes are TRBV5-8 and TRBJ2-3; 7 bases are shared with TRBD2. The V segment lost 0 bases and the J segment 0 bases; nucleotides outside the gene matches: 4. CDR1 is SGHTS, CDR2 YDEGEE, per germline. This CDR3 is built from 16 residues. CDR3 protein: CASSLGRDYSTDTQYF. The CDR3 coding sequence is TGTGCCAGCAGCTTGGGTCGGGACTATAGCACAGATACGCAGTATTTT.

This sequence joins TRBV5-1 and TRBJ1-1, with D possibly matching TRBD1 (5 bases). The CDR3 is made up of 12 amino acids. Germline V gives CDR1 SGHRS, CDR2 YFSETQ. The V end was cut by 0 bases, the J end by 10 bases, with 10 bases between. In nucleotides, the CDR3 is TGCGCCAGCAGCTTGGAGTTGGGGGGAGCTTTCTTT. It codes for CASSLELGGAFF.

The V gene is TRBV27, the J gene TRBJ2-7; TRBD2 is a possible D gene (5 bases). The CDR3 length is 12 residues. Trimming removed 3 bases from V and 5 bases from J, with 8 bases in between. Germline-derived CDR1 and CDR2 are MNHEY and SMNVEV (reference sequence). The CDR3 sequence is CASSFPGDEQYF. CDR3 sequence (DNA): TGTGCCAGCAGTTTCCCCGGGGACGAGCAGTACTTC.

The chain employs TRBV24-1 and TRBJ2-3, with 10 bases identical to TRBD1. Trimming took 7 bases from V and 6 from J; bases not matched to a gene: 12. CDR1 and CDR2 from the germline V gene are KGHDR and SFDVKD. This CDR3 comprises 16 residues. CDR3 protein: CATSGPGQGPQDTQYF. In nucleotides, the CDR3 is TGTGCCACCAGCGGACCGGGACAGGGGCCTCAGGATACGCAGTATTTT.

V and J are TRBV7-6 and TRBJ2-5; D call uncertain. Trimming removed 2 bases at V and 2 bases at J, with 3 bases between. This CDR3 is 12 amino acids long. Looked up from germline, CDR1 is SGHVS and CDR2 is FNYEAQ. CDR3 DNA: TGTGCCAGCAGCTTAATACAAGAGACCCAGTACTTC. It translates to CASSLIQETQYF.

V and J are TRBV19 and TRBJ1-1; D gene ambiguous. Germline V gene data show CDR1 as LNHDA and CDR2 as SQIVND (reference sequence). CDR3 length equals 13 residues. Trimming shortened V by 5 bases and J by 10 bases, and 17 bases separated the two germline ends. The CDR3, as DNA: TGTGCCAGTAGTTACTTGGGCCTCCCCCCAGCTTTCTTT. Amino acids: CASSYLGLPPAFF.

The chain carries TRBV28 and TRBJ2-1; 7 nucleotides match TRBD1. The CDR3 totals 15 residues. Trimming removed 5 bases from V and 8 bases from J; junction bases left unmatched: 12. Germline CDR1 is MDHEN and CDR2 is SYDVKM. The CDR3 spells CASSLGQVVNDEQFF. The CDR3 DNA reads as TGTGCCAGCAGTCTCGGACAGGTGGTTAACGATGAGCAGTTCTTC.

The chain carries TRBV5-8 and TRBJ1-6, with D possibly being TRBD1 (5 bases). V lost 1 base to trimming and J lost 13 bases, with 24 bases between them. CDR1 is SGHTS and CDR2 is YDEGEE in the germline V gene. The CDR3 spans 17 residues. CDR3 DNA: TGTGCCAGCAGCTTGCGCGGGGCCAGGGCGCTTATGGTGCCCCTCCACTTT. This codes for CASSLRGARALMVPLHF.

The chain uses TRBV10-1 and TRBJ1-1; perhaps TRBD1 as D (5 bases). CDR1 and CDR2 (germline): WNHNN, SYGVQD (reference sequence). The ends were cut back, 0 bases at V and 5 bases at J, with 13 bases in the middle. This CDR3 has 15 residues. Here the CDR3 DNA reads TGCGCCAGCAGTGAGTCGAACAGGATGGGGACTGAAGCTTTCTTT. It codes for CASSESNRMGTEAFF.

The chain carries TRBV10-1 and TRBJ2-7, with 8 bases lining up with TRBD2. This CDR3 spans 15 amino acids. From germline, CDR1 is WNHNN and CDR2 SYGVQD (reference sequence). Losses at the gene ends were 3 bases for V and 6 bases for J; bases not matched to a gene: 10. CDR3 nucleotide sequence: TGCGCCAGCAGTGAAGTGGTAGCGGGGTATGCCGAGCAGTACTTC. Its protein is CASSEVVAGYAEQYF.

The chain couples TRBV7-3 to TRBJ2-1, with 10 nucleotides matching TRBD2. The CDR3 loop spans 18 amino acids. Looked up from germline, CDR1 is SGHTA and CDR2 is FQGTGA. Losses at the gene ends were 5 bases for V and 5 bases for J; bases not matched to a gene: 15. The CDR3 here is CASSHERLAGGGNNEQFF. The CDR3 DNA sequence: TGTGCCAGCAGCCACGAACGACTAGCGGGCGGGGGGAACAATGAGCAGTTCTTC.

DNA of the CDR3: TGTGCCAGCAGGACGACAGGAATCTACTACGAGCAGTACTTC. This translates into CASRTTGIYYEQYF. The V gene is TRBV2, the J gene TRBJ2-7, with a tentative D call TRBD1 (6 bases). Trimming removed 6 bases at V and 3 bases at J, with 15 bases between. The CDR3 extends over 14 amino acids. Germline CDR1 is SNHLY and CDR2 is FYNNEI.

The gene calls are TRBV2 and TRBJ2-1; 7 positions agree with TRBD2. Germline trimming cut 7 bases from V and 3 bases from J; bases unmatched to any gene: 9. Germline V CDR1 and CDR2: SNHLY, FYNNEI. This CDR3 region has 15 residues. CDR3 coding DNA: TGTGCCAGCACCCTCGTGGGAGGGAACTACAATGAGCAGTTCTTC. Its translation is CASTLVGGNYNEQFF.

As regards this clone: Other DNA sequences in the same sample also yield this CDR3. This rearrangement joins TRBV6-5 to TRBJ1-1, with a tentative D call TRBD1 (6 bases). V gave up 5 bases and J gave up 1 base, with 11 bases separating them. The germline V gene encodes CDR1 MNHEY and CDR2 SVGAGI. CDR3 length: 14 amino acids. This CDR3 is CASSLRGQNTEAFF. The CDR3 nucleotides are TGTGCCAGCAGTCTCCGGGGACAGAACACTGAAGCTTTCTTT.

On this clone itself: A junction end diverges from the germline sequence, so it may reflect a read error. The chain joins TRBV4-3 to TRBJ1-2; 8 nucleotides align to TRBD1. CDR3 length: 13 residues. From germline, CDR1 is LGHNA and CDR2 YSLEER. Here the CDR3 reads CASSQVDSGGCTF. The CDR3 coding sequence is TGCGCCAGCAGCCAAGTGGACTCAGGGGGCTGCACCTTC.

CDR3 nucleotide sequence: TGCGCCAGCAGCCAATGGGGACAGGGGGCCTACGAGCAGTACTTC. This gives the protein CASSQWGQGAYEQYF. The V call is TRBV4-1, the J call TRBJ2-7, with 11 bases aligning to TRBD1. The V gene's germline CDR1 is MGHRA and CDR2 YSYEKL. Germline trimming cut 2 bases from V and 2 bases from J; bases unmatched to any gene: 2. The CDR3 is 15 residues long.

The chain recombines TRBV14 with TRBJ1-1, with a possible D match to TRBD1 (5 bases). This CDR3 comprises 16 residues. V dropped 4 bases and J dropped 1 base, with 16 bases sitting between them. Germline assignment: CDR1 SGHDN and CDR2 FVKESK. The chain's CDR3 is CASSPFGRGANTEAFF. The CDR3 DNA reads as TGTGCCAGCAGCCCCTTCGGAAGGGGCGCGAACACTGAAGCTTTCTTT.